This T cell receptor (beta chain) originates from a study of T cell repertoires in cytomegalovirus infection. Looking at the study overall: In the study, CMV epitopes included recently identified HLA-C-restricted and well-studied HLA-B-restricted ones. Overall study results and limits: Adding up the frequency of public TCR beta families identified people who carried CMV plus the relevant HLA.

This clonotype was seen more than once but under ten times. The antigen is not known. TCRdb processed the reads anew with MiXCR; each CDR3 protein has one entry. The sample consists of 650,000 to 900,000 distinct CDR3 sequences, 25% to 30% of them appearing once. CDR1 is LNHNV and CDR2 is YYDKDF in the germline V gene (reference sequence). This CDR3 is 11 amino acids long. V dropped 8 bases and J dropped 1 base, with 4 bases sitting between them. This receptor was obtained from a human donor in good health (CMV status not recorded). Some clones in this sample may be carry-over from other donors' samples. The sequencing here drew on cultured CD8+ T cells from PBMCs, taken from culture after CMV antigen stimulation. This chain joins TRBV15 and TRBJ2-3; D not resolved. CDR3 amino acids: CATGRTDTQYF. In DNA form, the CDR3 reads TGTGCCACCGGACGCACAGATACGCAGTATTTT.